These T cell receptor beta chains were read from a single sample in a study of T-cell reconstitution after alpha-beta-depleted transplantation in children. TCRdb re-called the PCR reads with MiXCR, one entry per CDR3 protein. The top ten hold roughly a quarter of the sample, which has fewer than 350,000 distinct CDR3 sequences, roughly 11% seen once. This material consisted of peripheral blood, taken 180 days after TCRalphabeta/CD19-depleted stem cell transplant. The receptor source for this set is a male patient under 10 years old who had a stem cell transplant for chronic granulomatous disease, so the T cells may come from the graft donor. The CDR3 runs from the conserved cysteine through the conserved F or W. Fields, in order: J gene, clone size, D gene, V gene, CDR3 DNA, CDR3 protein. A D gene is named only where the DNA matches it firmly. For some rows the clone size is stated as once, few or many, or as a class when expanded; others skip it.

>TRBJ2-1|few|-|TRBV14
TGTGCCAGCAGCCAAGATTTTAGGGTCTTCGCCGCCTACAATGAGCAGTTCTTC
CASSQDFRVFAAYNEQFF
>TRBJ2-3|few|-|TRBV3-1
TGTGCCAGCAGCCAAGCTGAAGGTACGCAGTATTTT
CASSQAEGTQYF
>TRBJ2-2|many|-|TRBV15
TGTGCCACCCAGGCCTACAAGAACACCGGGGAGCTGTTTTTT
CATQAYKNTGELFF
>TRBJ1-2|many|-|TRBV6-1
TGTGCCAGCAGGGGTCCAGGAAAAAATGTCTATGGCTACACCTTC
CASRGPGKNVYGYTF
>TRBJ2-7|many|-|TRBV29-1
TGCAGCGTTAAACTGGCAGACGAGCAGTACTTC
CSVKLADEQYF
>TRBJ2-7|many|TRBD2|TRBV5-1
TGCGCCAGCAGCAGGGGGGCTAGCGGGGCCTCCTACGAGCAGTACTTC
CASSRGASGASYEQYF
>TRBJ1-4|-|TRBD1|TRBV20-1
TGCAGTGCCGGTAGACAGGGGGATGAAAAACTGTTTTTT
CSAGRQGDEKLFF
>TRBJ2-5|many|-|TRBV27
TGTGCCAGCAGTTCGAGACGAGCTCTCTCTGAGACCCAGTACTTC
CASSSRRALSETQYF
>TRBJ2-2|many|-|TRBV7-2
TGTGCCAGCAGCTTAGAGGCTACCGGGGAGCTGTTTTTT
CASSLEATGELFF
>TRBJ2-7|-|-|TRBV20-1
TGCAGTGCGGAAGTCAAATTTACCCGGGACAAGTCCTACGAGCAGTACTTC
CSAEVKFTRDKSYEQYF
>TRBJ1-1|many|-|TRBV20-1
TGCAGTGCTAGCGGGGGGGCGGAAGCTTTCTTT
CSASGGAEAFF
>TRBJ1-5|many|-|TRBV12-3/TRBV12-4
TGTGCCAGCAGTTTATCGAGAAAAAACAGCAATCAGCCCCAGCATTTT
CASSLSRKNSNQPQHF
>TRBJ2-3|-|TRBD2|TRBV18
TGTGCCAGCTCATCCCGAAGGACTAGCGGGGGGGGCACAGATACGCAGTATTTT
CASSSRRTSGGGTDTQYF
>TRBJ2-5|-|-|TRBV23-1
TGCGCCAGCAGTCAATTTACGGGGCAAGAGACCCAGTACTTC
CASSQFTGQETQYF
>TRBJ2-5|many|-|TRBV6-5
TGTGCCAGCAGCCAGGGACAAGGGGGGACCCAGTACTTC
CASSQGQGGTQYF
>TRBJ2-6|many|-|TRBV12-3/TRBV12-4
TGTGCCAGCACCTACTCTGGGGCCAACGTCCTGACTTTC
CASTYSGANVLTF
>TRBJ2-5|-|-|TRBV7-6
TGTGCCTTCTGTTGGCGGGGAAGTTTAGTTCGACAGCCGGAAGAGACCCAGTACTTC
CAFCWRGSLVRQPEETQYF
>TRBJ2-3|many|TRBD1|TRBV11-2
TGTGCCAGCAGTTTGCGCAGGGGGCCAAGCACAGATACGCAGTATTTT
CASSLRRGPSTDTQYF
>TRBJ2-5|few|TRBD2|TRBV6-1
TGTGCCAGCAGGCCGACTAGCGGGAGGCGAGACCAAGAGACCCAGTACTTC
CASRPTSGRRDQETQYF
>TRBJ2-3|many|-|TRBV29-1
TGCAGCGGTGTGGCCATTCAGAGGGGAGATACGCAGTATTTT
CSGVAIQRGDTQYF
>TRBJ1-2|many|-|TRBV29-1
TGCAGCGTTGTTCCGCTTCAGGTGAACTATGGCTACACCTTC
CSVVPLQVNYGYTF
>TRBJ2-6|many|TRBD2|TRBV5-1
TGCGCCAGCAGCTTGGTTCTAGCGGATGACTCTGGGGCCAACGTCCTGACTTTC
CASSLVLADDSGANVLTF
>TRBJ2-6|large|TRBD1|TRBV13
TGTGCCAGCAGCTTGGGGACAGGGAACTCTGGGGCCAACGTCCTGACTTTC
CASSLGTGNSGANVLTF
>TRBJ1-5|many|TRBD1|TRBV6-1
TGTGCCAGCAGTAGGGACAGGGCCGGGCAGCCCCAGCATTTT
CASSRDRAGQPQHF